This TCR beta chain was captured in a study of early T cells in non-severe SARS-CoV-2 infection. Turning to the study itself: Unpaired chains resulted from sequencing bulk RNA of unsorted whole blood. Study-level results: The matching step, a VDJdb search, favored anti-spike CD8 responses and missed private and CD4 specificities.

In its sample, this clonotype was seen a few times. Its cognate antigen is unknown. Unique molecular identifiers were affixed to single, distinct cDNA molecules. In TCRdb, the 5' RACE reads were re-called with MiXCR into one record per CDR3 protein. The sample contains about 42,000 distinct CDR3 sequences, 7.1% of which appear only once. The receptor was derived from an adult who was a healthcare worker with PCR-confirmed SARS-CoV-2 infection or an uninfected control (not recorded which). Specimen: whole blood.

CDR3 residues: CASSFGGVPHYEQYF. CDR3 nucleotides: TGTGCCAGCAGCTTCGGCGGGGTGCCCCACTACGAGCAGTACTTC. This rearrangement joins TRBV5-6 to TRBJ2-7; D may be TRBD2 (6 bases). CDR3 length: 15 residues. V lost 2 bases, J lost 3 bases, and 15 bases lay in between. CDR1 is SGHDT, CDR2 YYEEEE, per germline. The variable domain in full, completed from reference TRBV5-6 and TRBJ2-7, reads DAGVTQSPTHLIKTRGQQVTLRCSPKSGHDTVSWYQQALGQGPQFIFQYYEEEERQRGNFPDRFSGHQFPNYSSELNVNALLLGDSALYLCASSFGGVPHYEQYFGPGTRLTVT.